These 7 T cell receptor beta chains came from one sample sequenced in a study of cytotoxic CD8 clonotypes in ibrutinib-treated CLL. The table came from immunoSEQ multiplex PCR; TCRdb's copy has only in-frame clones and leaves some out. This table holds some 130,000 clones, around 93% found once. The input for sequencing was PBMCs, taken after 12 months of ibrutinib treatment. The receptors derive from a human donor with chronic lymphocytic leukemia.

This chain connects TRBV28 to TRBJ2-7; TRBD1 agrees at 12 bases. CDR1 is MDHEN, CDR2 SYDVKM, per germline. CDR3 length: 16 amino acids. The V and J ends lost 3 bases and 6 bases, in that order; junction bases with no gene match: 9. This chain's CDR3 is CASSFLMGQGAREQYF. The DNA for the CDR3 is TGTGCCAGCAGTTTCTTAATGGGACAGGGGGCTCGCGAGCAGTACTTC.

Only a few counts were recorded for this clone. The V and J genes are TRBV6-6 and TRBJ1-5; no definite D call. Germline V gene sequence: CDR1 MNHNY, CDR2 SVGAGI (reference sequence). The CDR3 sequence is 15 residues long. The germline V and J ends were trimmed by 7 bases and 2 bases, with 15 bases remaining between them. The CDR3 DNA follows: TGTGCCAGCACACTACCTAGGGATGGCAATCAGCCCCAGCATTTT. Translation gives CASTLPRDGNQPQHF.

V is TRBV2 and J is TRBJ2-5; D gene ambiguous. This CDR3 comprises 12 residues. From germline, CDR1 is SNHLY and CDR2 FYNNEI. With 5 bases removed from V and 5 bases from J, the gap between germline ends came to 9 bases. The CDR3 DNA reads TGTGCCAGCAGTATCTCCGAGGAGACCCAGTACTTC. This sequence encodes CASSISEETQYF.

The chain joins TRBV28 to TRBJ2-7; D is ambiguous. V was clipped by 8 bases and J by 6 bases, with 20 bases between them. This CDR3 has 14 residues. Germline loops: CDR1 MDHEN, CDR2 SYDVKM. For the CDR3, the DNA is TGTGCCAGCCGAATCTCGCCGGGCCCCCTCGAGCAGTACTTC. Protein product: CASRISPGPLEQYF.

The chain couples TRBV29-1 to TRBJ2-2; no definite D call. The CDR3 extends over 12 amino acids. Germline values: CDR1 SQVTM, CDR2 ANQGSEA. V shed 4 bases and J shed 3 bases, with 6 bases lying between them. In DNA form, the CDR3 reads TGCAGCGTTGTTCCGGACACCGGGGAGCTGTTTTTT. It translates to CSVVPDTGELFF.

This clone was detected once. This CDR3 reads CSVEGENQPQHF. As DNA, the CDR3 is TGCAGCGTTGAAGGGGAGAATCAGCCCCAGCATTTT. The rearrangement joins TRBV29-1 to TRBJ1-5, with D unclear. The length of the CDR3 is 12 residues. Germline V lookup: CDR1 SQVTM, CDR2 ANQGSEA. Trimming cost V 1 base and J 4 bases, with 5 bases left between them.

As DNA, the CDR3 is TGTGCCAGCAGTCGAGGAAGTGCGACAGCAAAGATAAACTACGAGCAGTACTTC. Its translation is CASSRGSATAKINYEQYF. The V gene is TRBV27, the J gene TRBJ2-7; TRBD1 might be the D (5 bases). Germline V lookup: CDR1 MNHEY, CDR2 SMNVEV (reference sequence). Trimming took 5 bases from V and 3 from J, leaving 26 bases between them. CDR3 length equals 18 residues.